Here is one T cell receptor beta chain with its context. Antigen: not known. Germline V gene sequence: CDR1 MNHEY, CDR2 SVGEGT. The V gene lost 0 bases and the J gene lost 1 base, with 13 bases spanning the gap. This CDR3 comprises 16 residues. Profiled with immunoSEQ multiplex PCR; TCRdb holds only in-frame clones, not every one. The sample lists about 94,000 clones; 85% were seen once. The data were obtained in a study of T cell responses to AZD1222 COVID-19 vaccine. Study-level findings and limits: At baseline, seropositivity was found in only a handful of AZD1222 recipients. At 160-218 and 743-854, vaccine-associated CD4 TCRs were dominant, and they spanned spike.

The source is an adult who received the AZD1222 COVID-19 vaccine. This material consisted of peripheral blood, taken 28 days after the second AZD1222 dose. The V gene is TRBV6-2 or TRBV6-3, the J gene TRBJ2-7, with a possible D match to TRBD1 (5 bases). Written as DNA, the CDR3 is TGTGCCAGCAGTTACTCGCTGGACATAGGGTCCTACGAGCAGTACTTC. Protein sequence: CASSYSLDIGSYEQYF.